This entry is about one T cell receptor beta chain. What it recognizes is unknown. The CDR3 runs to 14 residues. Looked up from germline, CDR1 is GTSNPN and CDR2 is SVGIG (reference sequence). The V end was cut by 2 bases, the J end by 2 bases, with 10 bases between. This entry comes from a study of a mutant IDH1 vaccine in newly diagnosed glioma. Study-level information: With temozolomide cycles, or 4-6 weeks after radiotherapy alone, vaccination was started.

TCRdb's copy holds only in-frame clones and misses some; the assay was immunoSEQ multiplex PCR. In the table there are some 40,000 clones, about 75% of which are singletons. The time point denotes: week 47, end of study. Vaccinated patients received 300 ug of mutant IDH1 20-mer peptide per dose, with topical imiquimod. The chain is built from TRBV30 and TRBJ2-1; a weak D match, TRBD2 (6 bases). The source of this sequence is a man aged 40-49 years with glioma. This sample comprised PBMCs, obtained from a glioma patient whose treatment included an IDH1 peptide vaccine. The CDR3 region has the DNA TGTGCCTGGAGTCGAGGGAGGACCTACAATGAGCAGTTCTTC. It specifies CAWSRGRTYNEQFF.